One sample yielded the 30 T cell receptor beta chains listed below, sequenced in a study of blood T cell repertoires in COVID-19. TCRdb keeps only in-frame clones here, not all; method: immunoSEQ multiplex PCR. The sample shows about 66,000 clones, 82% of them seen only once. The sample consisted of peripheral blood. These receptors were obtained from a man in his sixties with acute or convalescent COVID-19.

The chain couples TRBV5-1 to TRBJ2-7, with a weak D call TRBD1 (6 bases). The CDR3 runs 12 residues. Germline V lookup: CDR1 SGHRS, CDR2 YFSETQ. Trimming left V 3 bases short and J 5 bases short, with 9 bases between. CDR3 bases: TGCGCCAGCAGCTCACAGGGAAACGAGCAGTACTTC. Amino acid sequence: CASSSQGNEQYF.

The count of this clone is one. The chain carries TRBV4-1 and TRBJ1-1; D is unresolved. CDR3 length: 16 amino acids. The germline gives CDR1 MGHRA, CDR2 YSYEKL. V lost 4 bases and J lost 2, with 17 bases in between. The chain's CDR3 is CASSPQTGSRNTEAFF. The CDR3 DNA reads TGCGCCAGCAGCCCGCAGACCGGGTCCCGAAACACTGAAGCTTTCTTT.

This chain joins TRBV3-1 (or the pseudogene TRBV3-2) and TRBJ1-1; D might be TRBD1 (6 bases). This CDR3 is built from 16 residues. Germline CDR1 LGHDT, CDR2 YNNKEL (reference sequence). V gave up 4 bases and J gave up 6 bases, with 21 bases separating them. The CDR3 DNA reads TGTGCCAGCAGCCCCGCCGGCGGCAGGGGAGGGTCTGAAGCTTTCTTT. Protein product: CASSPAGGRGGSEAFF.

V gene TRBV25-1 combines with J gene TRBJ1-1, with 7 bases fitting TRBD1. The CDR3 runs 14 residues. The germline CDR1 and CDR2 sequences are MGHDK and SYGVNS. The ends lost 5 bases at V and 4 bases at J; junction bases unmatched: 7. CDR3 sequence (DNA): TGTGCCAGCAGTAGAGACAGGGTAGTCACTGAAGCTTTCTTT. Amino acid sequence: CASSRDRVVTEAFF.

This chain links TRBV29-1 with TRBJ1-2, with D perhaps matching TRBD1 (6 bases). The CDR3 is made up of 13 amino acids. Trimming shortened V by 8 bases and J by 1 base, and 14 bases separated the two germline ends. CDR1 and CDR2 (germline): SQVTM, ANQGSEA. CDR3: CSIPPDSNYGYTF. CDR3 DNA sequence: TGCAGCATACCTCCGGACAGTAACTATGGCTACACCTTC.

This rearrangement joins TRBV7-6 to TRBJ1-2, with TRBD1 matching over 12 bases. V trimming: 5 bases; J trimming: 6 bases; junction bases outside the gene matches: 4. Looked up from germline, CDR1 is SGHVS and CDR2 is FNYEAQ. The length of the CDR3 is 14 residues. The CDR3 DNA follows: TGTGCCAGCAGCCTCGGGACAGGGGGCGATGGCTACACCTTC. Its protein product is CASSLGTGGDGYTF.

The rearrangement uses TRBV15 and TRBJ1-4, with D possibly TRBD1 on 5 matching bases. Trimming took off 5 bases at V and 4 bases at J, with 11 bases between the two ends. The CDR3 is 14 amino acids. Germline CDR1 and CDR2: LNHNV and YYDKDF (reference sequence). Written as DNA, the CDR3 is TGTGCCACCAGCTCGGACATGGGTAATGAAAAACTGTTTTTT. It codes for CATSSDMGNEKLFF.

V is TRBV11-2 and J is TRBJ1-6; 7 bases fit TRBD1. V was clipped by 1 base and J by 10 bases; unmatched bases: 7. This CDR3 has 15 residues. The germline V gene encodes CDR1 SGHAT and CDR2 FQNNGV. CDR3 DNA sequence: TGTGCCAGCAGCTTAGGAGACAGGGTGGGGTCACCCCTCCACTTT. Translated, it gives CASSLGDRVGSPLHF.

The rearrangement links TRBV4-1 to TRBJ1-2; D is uncertain. The ends were cut back, 1 base at V and 7 bases at J, with 7 bases in the middle. The CDR3 totals 12 residues. Germline V gene lookup returns CDR1 MGHRA and CDR2 YSYEKL. CDR3 sequence: CASSQGPSGYTF. CDR3 bases: TGCGCCAGCAGCCAAGGTCCTTCTGGCTACACCTTC.

The rearrangement links TRBV7-2 to TRBJ1-5; TRBD1 matches 9 bases. The CDR3 length is 14 residues. V shed 5 bases and J 6 bases; nucleotides not matched to a gene: 5. Germline values: CDR1 SGHTA, CDR2 FQGNSA. The CDR3, as DNA: TGTGCCAGCAGCCAACAGGGGGCAGGTCAGCCCCAGCATTTT. Protein product: CASSQQGAGQPQHF.

This chain links TRBV7-9 with TRBJ1-2; 7 positions agree with TRBD1. Trimming took 5 bases from V and 5 from J; bases not matched to a gene: 8. Per the germline V gene, CDR1 is SEHNR and CDR2 is FQNEAQ (reference sequence). This CDR3 contains 14 residues. The CDR3 sequence is CASSPRQGAYGYTF. In DNA, the CDR3 is TGTGCCAGCAGCCCCCGACAGGGCGCTTATGGCTACACCTTC.

This chain joins TRBV15 and TRBJ1-3; D unclear. The CDR3 consists of 17 residues. Germline loops: CDR1 LNHNV, CDR2 YYDKDF (reference sequence). V lost 0 bases and J lost 0, with 12 bases in between. As DNA, the CDR3 is TGTGCCACCAGCAGAGATCCCACATTTGTCTCTGGAAACACCATATATTTT. Translation: CATSRDPTFVSGNTIYF.

The chain carries TRBV4-1 and TRBJ1-2; TRBD1 matches at 9 bases. V dropped 0 bases and J dropped 4; count of bases not matched to a gene: 6. CDR1 is MGHRA and CDR2 is YSYEKL in the germline V gene. The CDR3 is 16 residues long. CDR3 amino acids: CASSQDGTGTFYGYTF. DNA for the CDR3: TGCGCCAGCAGCCAAGATGGGACAGGGACTTTCTATGGCTACACCTTC.

The genes are TRBV19 and TRBJ1-1, with 7 bases aligning to TRBD1. Trimming took 7 bases from V and 2 from J; bases not matched to a gene: 7. In germline, CDR1 is LNHDA, CDR2 SQIVND (reference sequence). This CDR3 region has 14 residues. The CDR3 DNA reads TGTGCCAGTAATCCAGGGGGTCTCAACACTGAAGCTTTCTTT. It codes for CASNPGGLNTEAFF.

V gene TRBV13 combines with J gene TRBJ2-5, with D perhaps TRBD2 (5 bases). CDR3 size: 15 residues. CDR1 and CDR2 (germline): PRHDT, FYEKMQ (reference sequence). The germline V and J ends were trimmed by 7 bases and 5 bases, with 20 bases remaining between them. The CDR3 loop is CASTAHLLAPETQYF. Here the CDR3 DNA reads TGTGCCAGCACCGCCCACCTTCTAGCTCCGGAGACCCAGTACTTC.

The chain joins TRBV5-4 to TRBJ2-3, with 8 bases fitting TRBD1. The CDR3 covers 14 residues. The V segment lost 4 bases and the J segment 6 bases; nucleotides outside the gene matches: 7. Germline V gene sequence: CDR1 SGHNT, CDR2 YYREEE (reference sequence). The CDR3 sequence is CASSAQGARDTQYF. The CDR3 nucleotides read TGTGCCAGCAGCGCCCAGGGGGCGCGGGATACGCAGTATTTT.

The chain is built from TRBV30 and TRBJ2-1, with 8 bases fitting TRBD2. CDR3 length: 13 amino acids. J lost 4 bases, V lost 8 bases, and 7 bases had no gene match. Germline V gene lookup returns CDR1 GTSNPN and CDR2 SVGIG (reference sequence). The CDR3 here is CATPGGPYNEQFF. The CDR3 DNA sequence: TGTGCCACCCCGGGGGGGCCGTACAATGAGCAGTTCTTC.

The rearrangement joins TRBV18 to TRBJ1-5; 10 nucleotides match TRBD1. The CDR3 runs to 16 residues. From germline, CDR1 is KGHSH and CDR2 LQKENI. V trimming: 3 bases; J trimming: 1 base; junction bases outside the gene matches: 3. CDR3 DNA sequence: TGTGCCAGCTCACCCTGGACAGGGGGAAGCAATCAGCCCCAGCATTTT. It is translated as CASSPWTGGSNQPQHF.

This clone showed up just once. The chain employs TRBV12-3 or TRBV12-4 and TRBJ1-2, with D maybe TRBD1 (5 bases). This CDR3 spans 13 amino acids. V lost 7 bases and J lost 2, with 11 bases in between. The CDR3 sequence is CASTKRQNYGYTF. The CDR3 bases are TGTGCCAGCACCAAGAGACAGAACTATGGCTACACCTTC.

The J gene is TRBJ2-1, the V gene TRBV11-2; D perhaps matches TRBD2 (5 bases). This CDR3 has 16 amino acids. V was pared by 7 bases and J by 0 bases, with 16 bases between. Germline CDR1 and CDR2: SGHAT and FQNNGV. The CDR3 loop reads CASTLRADSSYNEQFF. In nucleotides, the CDR3 is TGTGCCAGCACCCTGCGGGCGGATAGCTCCTACAATGAGCAGTTCTTC.

This clone occurred once. The chain has TRBV20-1 and TRBJ2-5; weak D call: TRBD1 (6 bases). The germline V gene encodes CDR1 DFQATT and CDR2 SNEGSKA (reference sequence). The CDR3 totals 12 residues. The V end was cut by 3 bases, the J end by 5 bases, with 10 bases between. The CDR3 reads CSASGGTETQYF. The DNA of the CDR3 is TGCAGTGCTAGTGGGGGCACGGAGACCCAGTACTTC.

This clone was seen only a few times. The chain links TRBV4-3 to TRBJ1-6; D is uncertain. The CDR3 covers 13 residues. From germline, CDR1 is LGHNA and CDR2 YSLEER. Trimming removed 1 base from V and 10 bases from J, with 8 bases in between. This chain's CDR3 is CASSQGRRSPLHF. The DNA of the CDR3 is TGCGCCAGCAGCCAAGGGAGAAGGTCACCCCTCCACTTT.

The chain recombines TRBV29-1 with TRBJ1-2; the D gene is possibly TRBD1 (6 bases). The CDR3 spans 15 residues. Trimming cost V 0 bases and J 3 bases, with 14 bases left between them. CDR1 is SQVTM and CDR2 is ANQGSEA in the germline V gene. CDR3 coding DNA: TGCAGCGTTGAAGATCCAGGGGAGATGTACTATGGCTACACCTTC. Its translation: CSVEDPGEMYYGYTF. The whole variable domain, remainder taken from reference TRBV29-1 and TRBJ1-2, is SAVISQKPSRDICQRGTSLTIQCQVDSQVTMMFWYRQQPGQSLTLIATANQGSEATYESGFVIDKFPISRPNLTFSTLTVSNMSPEDSSIYLCSVEDPGEMYYGYTFGSGTRLTVV.

A note on this clone: The same CDR3 can be traced to other DNA sequences in this sample. This chain uses TRBV19 with TRBJ1-2; possible D gene TRBD1, 5 bases. CDR3 length equals 12 residues. CDR1 LNHDA and CDR2 SQIVND come from the germline V gene (reference sequence). The V end was cut by 3 bases, the J end by 6 bases, with 8 bases between. The CDR3 is CASSIRGNGYTF. The CDR3 nucleotides are TGTGCCAGTAGTATCCGGGGGAATGGCTACACCTTC.

This chain joins TRBV6-2 or TRBV6-3 and TRBJ2-5; 8 bases match TRBD2. This CDR3 contains 16 residues. V gave up 0 bases and J gave up 2 bases; unmatched junction bases: 5. Germline CDR1 is MNHEY and CDR2 is SVGEGT. Here the CDR3 DNA reads TGTGCCAGCAGTTACTCGAGCGGGGGACTTCAAGAGACCCAGTACTTC. It translates to CASSYSSGGLQETQYF.

The genes are TRBV10-1 and TRBJ2-5; TRBD1 might be the D (5 bases). This CDR3 comprises 13 residues. Trimming took off 6 bases at V and 4 bases at J, with 12 bases between the two ends. Germline CDR1 WNHNN, CDR2 SYGVQD (reference sequence). This CDR3 reads CASRAGIGETQYF. DNA for the CDR3: TGCGCCAGCAGGGCAGGGATTGGAGAGACCCAGTACTTC.

The chain has TRBV30 and TRBJ1-2, with 7 bases fitting TRBD1. Losses at the gene ends were 0 bases for V and 2 bases for J; bases not matched to a gene: 9. The CDR3 runs to 16 residues. Germline values: CDR1 GTSNPN, CDR2 SVGIG (reference sequence). CDR3 sequence (DNA): TGTGCCTGGAGTGTACAGGGGACACGTTGGAACTATGGCTACACCTTC. This gives the protein CAWSVQGTRWNYGYTF.

The J gene is TRBJ1-2, the V gene TRBV3-1 (or the pseudogene TRBV3-2); TRBD1 matches 10 bases. The junction had 10 bases not matched to a gene; V was cut back by 1 base and J by 8 bases. Germline values: CDR1 LGHDT, CDR2 YNNKEL (reference sequence). This CDR3 comprises 16 residues. CDR3 nucleotides: TGTGCCAGCAGCCAAGCAAGACGACAGGGGGCGCTCGGCTACACCTTC. Translating it yields CASSQARRQGALGYTF.

The gene calls are TRBV7-8 and TRBJ1-2; tentatively, D is TRBD1 (5 bases). The CDR3 sequence is 13 residues long. The V gene lost 5 bases and the J gene lost 6 bases, with 13 bases spanning the gap. Germline V lookup: CDR1 SGHVS, CDR2 FQNEAQ. For the CDR3, the DNA is TGTGCCAGCAGCCTAACCAGGGTGGATGGCTACACCTTC. It yields the protein CASSLTRVDGYTF. Drawing the rest from reference TRBV7-8 and TRBJ1-2, the complete variable domain is GAGVSQSPRYKVAKRGQDVALRCDPISGHVSLFWYQQALGQGPEFLTYFQNEAQLDKSGLPSDRFFAERPEGSVSTLKIQRTQQEDSAVYLCASSLTRVDGYTFGSGTRLTVV.

This chain uses TRBV6-1 with TRBJ1-5, with 7 bases lining up with TRBD1. CDR1 and CDR2 from the germline V gene are MNHNS and SASEGT. This CDR3 region has 14 residues. With V trimmed by 1 base and J by 5 bases, 2 bases remained unmatched. CDR3 sequence: CASSEGGQYQPQHF. The DNA of the CDR3 is TGTGCCAGCAGTGAAGGGGGACAGTATCAGCCCCAGCATTTT.